The 2 T cell receptor beta chains below all came from one sample that was sequenced in a study of T cells in Graves' hyperthyroidism and ophthalmopathy. Amplified TCR beta CDR3 regions came from RNA transcripts. A first-round RT-PCR of the TCR CDR3 used the HTBI primer set. In TCRdb, the multiplex PCR reads were re-called with MiXCR into one record per CDR3 protein. The table includes over 700,000 distinct CDR3 sequences, around 40% detected once. Sequencing was done on a sample of blood. These receptors all come from a woman in her thirties or forties with Graves' hyperthyroidism.

The chain is built from TRBV9 and TRBJ2-7; D ambiguous. CDR1 and CDR2 (germline): SGDLS, YYNGEE. This CDR3 contains 14 residues. The V gene lost 0 bases and the J gene lost 0 bases, with 7 bases spanning the gap. CDR3 sequence: CASSVGSFSYEQYF. Here the CDR3 DNA reads TGTGCCAGCAGCGTAGGAAGTTTCTCCTACGAGCAGTACTTC.

The rearrangement joins TRBV29-1 to TRBJ2-7, with TRBD1 as a possible D gene (5 bases). The CDR3 loop spans 13 amino acids. Germline lookup yields CDR1 SQVTM and CDR2 ANQGSEA. V shed 1 base and J shed 7 bases, with 14 bases lying between them. DNA for the CDR3: TGCAGCGTTGAAGGGGGCGCGAACAATGAGCAGTACTTC. Its protein is CSVEGGANNEQYF.